This T cell receptor beta chain originates from a study of T cell responses to AZD1222 COVID-19 vaccine. The CDR3 runs to 14 residues. The germline V gene has CDR1 LGHDT and CDR2 YNNKEL (reference sequence). The V end was cut by 6 bases, the J end by 5 bases, with 16 bases between. Concerning this clone: Its specificity is unknown.

General study findings and limits: Seropositivity was recorded at baseline in only a handful of AZD1222 recipients. Spike-specific TCR breadth and depth both grew after two AZD1222 doses. Possibly, clonal diversity was underestimated; donors were largely white British and included more females. With dominance at 160-218 and 743-854, vaccine-associated CD4 TCRs spanned spike.

Using immunoSEQ multiplex PCR, the repertoire was profiled, and TCRdb retains in-frame clones only, with some absent. The sample yields more than 95,000 clones, roughly 88% seen once. The TCR comes from an adult in good health. Sequences were derived from peripheral blood, sampled on day 0 of MenACWY control vaccination. The chain has TRBV3-1 (or the pseudogene TRBV3-2) and TRBJ1-2; D is perhaps TRBD1 (6 bases). The CDR3 is CASSPRRTEYGYTF. CDR3 in DNA: TGTGCCAGCAGTCCCCGAAGGACAGAGTATGGCTACACCTTC.